The clone carrying this TCR beta chain was recorded only once. This record comes from a study of cytomegalovirus exposure and HLA in healthy donors. Germline lookup yields CDR1 MNHEY and CDR2 SVGAGI. The ends lost 6 bases at V and 7 bases at J; junction bases unmatched: 7. CDR3 length: 14 residues. Use of 60 Vbeta and 13 Jbeta primers characterized the PCR. Clones were sequenced by immunoSEQ multiplex PCR, and TCRdb holds only the in-frame ones, with some missing. The sample has some 130,000 clones, approximately 80% seen once. The sequenced material came from PBMCs. The TCR sequence derives from a young man in good health and CMV-seronegative. The chain combines TRBV6-5 with TRBJ1-5; 9 bases map to TRBD1. The CDR3 protein is CASRLGQGQQPQHF. CDR3 nucleotide sequence: TGTGCCAGCAGACTAGGACAGGGGCAACAGCCCCAGCATTTT.